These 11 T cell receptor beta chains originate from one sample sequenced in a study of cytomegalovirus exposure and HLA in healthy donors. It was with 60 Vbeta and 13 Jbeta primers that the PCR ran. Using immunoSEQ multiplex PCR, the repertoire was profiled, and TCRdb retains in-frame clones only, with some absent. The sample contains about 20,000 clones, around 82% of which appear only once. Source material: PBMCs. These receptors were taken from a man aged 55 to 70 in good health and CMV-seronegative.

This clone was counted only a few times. The CDR3 loop reads CASSQNRAGGTEAFF. CDR3 in DNA: TGTGCCAGCAGCCAAAATAGAGCAGGGGGCACTGAAGCTTTCTTT. This chain uses TRBV16 with TRBJ1-1; 7 bases match TRBD1. This CDR3 has 15 residues. Germline V gives CDR1 KGHSY, CDR2 FQNENV. V lost 2 bases and J lost 4; bases outside the gene matches: 7.

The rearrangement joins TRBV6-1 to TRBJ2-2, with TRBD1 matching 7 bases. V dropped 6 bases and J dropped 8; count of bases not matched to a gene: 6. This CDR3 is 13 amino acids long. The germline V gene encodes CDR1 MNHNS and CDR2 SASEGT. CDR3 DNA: TGTGCCAGCAGAAGGGACAGTTTAGGGGAGCTGTTTTTT. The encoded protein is CASRRDSLGELFF.

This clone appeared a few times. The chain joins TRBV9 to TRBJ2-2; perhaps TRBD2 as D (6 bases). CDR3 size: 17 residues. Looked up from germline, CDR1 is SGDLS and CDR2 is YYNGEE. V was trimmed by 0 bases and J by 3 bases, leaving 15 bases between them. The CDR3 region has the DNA TGTGCCAGCAGCGTAGAAACTGGAGGGCCTCACACCGGGGAGCTGTTTTTT. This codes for CASSVETGGPHTGELFF.

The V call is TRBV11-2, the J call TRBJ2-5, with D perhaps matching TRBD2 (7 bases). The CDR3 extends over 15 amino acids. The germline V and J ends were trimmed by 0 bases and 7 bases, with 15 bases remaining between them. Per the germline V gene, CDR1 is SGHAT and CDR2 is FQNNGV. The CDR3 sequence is CASSLEYWRGGTQYF. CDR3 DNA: TGTGCCAGCAGCTTAGAATATTGGAGGGGGGGGACCCAGTACTTC.

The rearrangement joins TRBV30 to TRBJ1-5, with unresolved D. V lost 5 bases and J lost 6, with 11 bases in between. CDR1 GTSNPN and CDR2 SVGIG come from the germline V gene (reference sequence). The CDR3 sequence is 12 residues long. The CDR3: CAWAPGTQPQHF. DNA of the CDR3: TGTGCCTGGGCCCCAGGTACTCAGCCCCAGCATTTT.

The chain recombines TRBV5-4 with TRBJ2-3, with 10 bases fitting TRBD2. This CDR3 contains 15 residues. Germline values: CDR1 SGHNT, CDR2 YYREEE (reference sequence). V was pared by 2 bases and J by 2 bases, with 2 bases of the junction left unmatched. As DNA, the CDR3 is TGTGCCAGCAGCTTAGGACTAGCGGTCACAGATACGCAGTATTTT. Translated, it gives CASSLGLAVTDTQYF. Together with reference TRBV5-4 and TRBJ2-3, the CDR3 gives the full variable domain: ETGVTQSPTHLIKTRGQQVTLRCSSQSGHNTVSWYQQALGQGPQFIFQYYREEENGRGNFPPRFSGLQFPNYSSELNVNALELDDSALYLCASSLGLAVTDTQYFGPGTRLTVL.

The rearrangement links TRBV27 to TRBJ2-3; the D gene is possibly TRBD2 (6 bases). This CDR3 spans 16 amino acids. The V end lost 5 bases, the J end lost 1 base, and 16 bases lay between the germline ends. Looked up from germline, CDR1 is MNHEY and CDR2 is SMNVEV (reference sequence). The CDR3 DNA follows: TGTGCCAGCAGTCTACAACGGGGGTCAGGCACAGATACGCAGTATTTT. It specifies CASSLQRGSGTDTQYF.

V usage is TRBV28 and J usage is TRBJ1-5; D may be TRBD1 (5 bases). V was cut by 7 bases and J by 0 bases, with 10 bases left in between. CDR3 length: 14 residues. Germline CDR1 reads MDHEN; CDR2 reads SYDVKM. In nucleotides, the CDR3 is TGTGCCAGCACCGGACACTATAGCAATCAGCCCCAGCATTTT. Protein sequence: CASTGHYSNQPQHF. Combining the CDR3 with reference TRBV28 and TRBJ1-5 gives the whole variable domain DVKVTQSSRYLVKRTGEKVFLECVQDMDHENMFWYRQDPGLGLRLIYFSYDVKMKEKGDIPEGYSVSREKKERFSLILESASTNQTSMYLCASTGHYSNQPQHFGDGTRLSIL.

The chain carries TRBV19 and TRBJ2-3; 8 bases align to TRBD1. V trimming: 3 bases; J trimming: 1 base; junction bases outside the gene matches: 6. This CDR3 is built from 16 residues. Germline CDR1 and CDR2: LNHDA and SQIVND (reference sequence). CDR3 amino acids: CASSILGDRRTDTQYF. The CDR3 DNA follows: TGTGCCAGTAGTATCTTAGGGGACAGGCGCACAGATACGCAGTATTTT. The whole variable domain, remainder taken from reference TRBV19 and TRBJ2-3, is DGGITQSPKYLFRKEGQNVTLSCEQNLNHDAMYWYRQDPGQGLRLIYYSQIVNDFQKGDIAEGYSVSREKKESFPLTVTSAQKNPTAFYLCASSILGDRRTDTQYFGPGTRLTVL.

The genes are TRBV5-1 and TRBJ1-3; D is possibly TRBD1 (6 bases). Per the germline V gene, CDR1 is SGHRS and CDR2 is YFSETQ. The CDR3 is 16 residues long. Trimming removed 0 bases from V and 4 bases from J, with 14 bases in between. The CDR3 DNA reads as TGCGCCAGCAGCTTGGAAGGGCAGGGGACCGGAAACACCATATATTTT. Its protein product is CASSLEGQGTGNTIYF.

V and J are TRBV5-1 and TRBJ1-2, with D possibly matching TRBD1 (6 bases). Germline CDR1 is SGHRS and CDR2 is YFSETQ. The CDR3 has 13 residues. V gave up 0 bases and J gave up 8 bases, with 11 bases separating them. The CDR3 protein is CASSLAAGDGYTF. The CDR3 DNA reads TGCGCCAGCAGCTTGGCCGCAGGGGACGGCTACACCTTC. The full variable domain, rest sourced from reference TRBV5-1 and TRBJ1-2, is KAGVTQTPRYLIKTRGQQVTLSCSPISGHRSVSWYQQTPGQGLQFLFEYFSETQRNKGNFPGRFSGRQFSNSRSEMNVSTLELGDSALYLCASSLAAGDGYTFGSGTRLTVV.